These 7 T cell receptor beta chains were all obtained from the same sample, sequenced in a study of cytomegalovirus exposure and HLA in healthy donors. TCRdb keeps only in-frame clones here, not all; method: immunoSEQ multiplex PCR. The data hold more than 300,000 clones, with 86% observed a single time. Source material: PBMCs. These TCRs come from a young woman in good health and CMV-seronegative.

The chain combines TRBV4-3 with TRBJ1-2; perhaps TRBD1 as D (5 bases). Germline V gene lookup returns CDR1 LGHNA and CDR2 YSLEER. The CDR3 totals 14 residues. Trimming stripped 3 bases from V and 8 bases from J, with 16 bases between. This CDR3 reads CASSHPGVTYGYTF. The CDR3, as DNA: TGCGCCAGCAGCCACCCGGGGGTTACCTACGGCTACACCTTC.

CDR3 loop: CASSFQSNTGELFF. For the CDR3, the DNA is TGTGCCAGCAGTTTTCAATCGAACACCGGGGAGCTGTTTTTT. The rearrangement uses TRBV27 and TRBJ2-2; D gene ambiguous. The CDR3 consists of 14 residues. Germline assignment: CDR1 MNHEY and CDR2 SMNVEV (reference sequence). V lost 3 bases and J lost 0, with 5 bases in between.

This clone has just a few counts. The V call is TRBV7-6, the J call TRBJ2-7, with TRBD2 matching over 7 bases. Germline assignment: CDR1 SGHVS and CDR2 FNYEAQ. The CDR3 extends over 13 amino acids. V was pared by 4 bases and J by 3 bases, with 3 bases of the junction left unmatched. CDR3 DNA: TGTGCCAGCAGCTCGGGACTACACTACGAGCAGTACTTC. Its translation is CASSSGLHYEQYF.

This chain connects TRBV27 to TRBJ2-1; TRBD2 aligns across 11 bases. J lost 0 bases, V lost 4 bases, and 2 bases had no gene match. The CDR3 spans 16 residues. Per germline, CDR1 MNHEY and CDR2 SMNVEV (reference sequence). The CDR3 loop is CASSSTSGDSYNEQFF. The CDR3 region has the DNA TGTGCCAGCAGTTCGACTAGCGGGGACTCCTACAATGAGCAGTTCTTC.

The chain carries TRBV11-2 and TRBJ1-3, with TRBD1 as a possible D gene (5 bases). The germline gives CDR1 SGHAT, CDR2 FQNNGV. V was pared by 5 bases and J by 0 bases, with 14 bases between. This CDR3 has 16 residues. The CDR3, as DNA: TGTGCCAGCAGCCCGACAGCTATTCTCTCTGGAAACACCATATATTTT. Translated, it gives CASSPTAILSGNTIYF.

J is TRBJ1-2 and V is TRBV5-1; D perhaps matches TRBD1 (5 bases). The germline V and J ends were trimmed by 4 bases and 0 bases, with 7 bases remaining between them. Germline values: CDR1 SGHRS, CDR2 YFSETQ. The CDR3 runs 13 residues. The chain's CDR3 is CASSRGTNYGYTF. In DNA form, the CDR3 reads TGCGCCAGCAGCAGGGGCACTAACTATGGCTACACCTTC.

The genes are TRBV4-1 and TRBJ2-3, with TRBD2 identical over 9 bases. Germline V gene sequence: CDR1 MGHRA, CDR2 YSYEKL. With V trimmed by 0 bases and J by 2 bases, 15 bases remained unmatched. The CDR3 extends over 20 amino acids. CDR3 coding DNA: TGCGCCAGCAGCCAAGATGGGCAGTCCCTAGCGGGATGGAACACAGATACGCAGTATTTT. Amino acids: CASSQDGQSLAGWNTDTQYF.